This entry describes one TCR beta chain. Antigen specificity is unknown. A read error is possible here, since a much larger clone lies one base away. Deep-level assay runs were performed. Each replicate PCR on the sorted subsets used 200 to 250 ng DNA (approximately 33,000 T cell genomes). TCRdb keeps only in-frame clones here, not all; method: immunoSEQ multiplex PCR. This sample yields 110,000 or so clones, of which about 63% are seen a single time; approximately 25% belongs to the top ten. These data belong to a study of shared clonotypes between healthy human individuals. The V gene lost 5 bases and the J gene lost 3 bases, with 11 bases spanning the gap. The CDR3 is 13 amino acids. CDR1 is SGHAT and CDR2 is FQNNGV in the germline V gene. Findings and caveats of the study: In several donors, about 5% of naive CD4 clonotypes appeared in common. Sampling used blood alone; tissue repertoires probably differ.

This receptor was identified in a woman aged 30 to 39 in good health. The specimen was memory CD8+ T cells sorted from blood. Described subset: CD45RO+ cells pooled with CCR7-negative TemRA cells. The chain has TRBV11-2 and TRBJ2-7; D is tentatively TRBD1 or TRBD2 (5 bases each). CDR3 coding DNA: TGTGCCAGCAGCCAGGGACCAAACTACGAGCAGTACTTC. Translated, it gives CASSQGPNYEQYF.